The 5 T cell receptor beta chains given below trace back to one sample, sequenced in a study of molecular identifiers for immune sequencing clone quantification. TCRdb re-analysed the PCR reads in MiXCR, keeping a single row per CDR3 protein. The data contain about 640,000 distinct CDR3 sequences, approximately 20% of them singletons. Sequenced sample: naive CD8+ T cells from blood, with Jurkat cell RNA spiked in. The subset here: FACS-sorted CD8+CD4-CCR7+CD45RA+ naive T cells. These receptors all stem from a human donor in good health. Some libraries in this study had Jurkat cell RNA spiked in.

V gene TRBV28 combines with J gene TRBJ1-6; D gene ambiguous. Germline CDR1 reads MDHEN; CDR2 reads SYDVKM. Between the trimmed V and J ends, which lost 6 bases and 10 bases, there was a span of 10 bases. CDR3 length equals 12 residues. Here the CDR3 DNA reads TGTGCCAGCAGGACTTTGGGCTCACCCCTCCACTTT. Amino acid sequence: CASRTLGSPLHF.

The chain uses TRBV2 and TRBJ2-7; 10 bases fit TRBD2. Per the germline V gene, CDR1 is SNHLY and CDR2 is FYNNEI. This CDR3 is built from 16 residues. Germline trimming cut 3 bases from V and 3 bases from J; bases unmatched to any gene: 8. The CDR3 DNA reads as TGTGCCAGCAGTGAGGGGGCTAGCGGGGGAGGCTACGAGCAGTACTTC. Translation gives CASSEGASGGGYEQYF.

The V gene is TRBV2, the J gene TRBJ2-1, with 8 nucleotides matching TRBD2. The CDR3 runs 14 residues. Looked up from germline, CDR1 is SNHLY and CDR2 is FYNNEI. Trimming at V came to 5 bases and at J to 8 bases, leaving 8 bases not matched to a gene. The CDR3 loop reads CASSYGLAQDEQFF. In nucleotides, the CDR3 is TGTGCCAGCAGTTATGGACTAGCACAGGATGAGCAGTTCTTC. The variable domain in full, with the rest retrieved from reference TRBV2 and TRBJ2-1, is EPEVTQTPSHQVTQMGQEVILRCVPISNHLYFYWYRQILGQKVEFLVSFYNNEISEKSEIFDDQFSVERPDGSNFTLKIRSTKLEDSAMYFCASSYGLAQDEQFFGPGTRLTVL.

In this sample, this clonotype turned up many times. The V call is TRBV4-1, the J call TRBJ1-1; D perhaps matches TRBD1 (5 bases). Trimming took 5 bases from V and 6 from J, leaving 19 bases between them. Germline CDR1 is MGHRA and CDR2 is YSYEKL. CDR3 length: 15 residues. The CDR3 DNA reads TGCGCCAGCAGCGGTACCCGTGGGGCCCGGGCTGAAGCTTTCTTT. It is translated as CASSGTRGARAEAFF.

The gene calls are TRBV6-6 and TRBJ2-3, with 12 bases aligning to TRBD2. Germline CDR1 is MNHNY and CDR2 is SVGAGI (reference sequence). The J segment lost 4 bases and the V segment lost 4 bases, leaving 6 bases of the junction unmatched. The CDR3 runs 16 residues. The CDR3 sequence: CASSSTSGGFPDTQYF. CDR3 sequence (DNA): TGTGCCAGCAGTTCCACTAGCGGGGGGTTCCCAGATACGCAGTATTTT.